The sequence of this T cell receptor (beta chain) was determined in a study of blood T cells in healthy people across ages. On the study more broadly: Capturing about one barcoded beta molecule per two T cells was achieved by template switching.

J lost 13 bases, V lost 2 bases, and 20 bases had no gene match. The length of the CDR3 is 17 residues. Germline assignment: CDR1 DFQATT and CDR2 SNEGSKA (reference sequence). The use of a sample-barcoded 5' primer and a J-beta primer mix characterized a second PCR of roughly 6 to 12 cycles. TCRdb re-called the 5' RACE reads through MiXCR, storing one row per CDR3 protein. The sample has about 1,000,000 distinct CDR3 sequences; under 45% are singletons. This receptor was obtained from an older woman in good health. Material for sequencing was blood. The chain couples TRBV20-1 to TRBJ2-4; TRBD1 agrees at 10 bases. CDR3 bases: TGCAGTGCTAGAACGGAGGACAGGGGGGTTTCGATCTACGCGCAGTACTTC. As protein: CSARTEDRGVSIYAQYF.